This T cell receptor (beta chain) was identified during a study of cytomegalovirus exposure and HLA in healthy donors. The PCR made use of 60 Vbeta and 13 Jbeta primers. Some clones are missing from TCRdb's copy, which holds only in-frame ones; the method was immunoSEQ multiplex PCR. The sample has 200,000 to 250,000 clones; 85% are singletons. This clone turned up a few times. Its antigen is as yet unknown. Looked up from germline, CDR1 is SGHTA and CDR2 is FQGNSA. CDR3 size: 15 residues. V lost 2 bases to trimming and J lost 4 bases, with 14 bases between them. Study-level findings and limits: Earlier findings revealed that most TCR beta V segments proved productive either about 90% or about 30% of the time. HLA alleles showed associations with fewer than 20,000 TCR beta sequences in a later analysis, at a 0.05 false discovery rate.

The clonotype originates from a human donor in good health. What was sequenced was PBMCs. This rearrangement joins TRBV7-2 to TRBJ1-2, with no clear D. CDR3 residues: CASSLRERGLYGYTF. The CDR3 DNA reads as TGTGCCAGCAGCTTACGAGAGAGAGGACTCTATGGCTACACCTTC.